This is a list of T cell receptor beta chains from one sample in a study of blood T cell repertoires in COVID-19. The table came from immunoSEQ multiplex PCR; TCRdb's copy has only in-frame clones and leaves some out. The sample contains about 190,000 clones, about 85% of which appear only once. The sample was peripheral blood. The receptors derive from a man older than 75 with COVID-19, enrolled during active disease. The CDR3 runs from the conserved cysteine through the conserved F or W. The D gene is left open where the match is weak. Only part of the rows carry a size: once, few, many, or a class if the clone is expanded.

V gene	D gene	clone size	J gene	CDR3 protein	CDR3 DNA
TRBV19	-	-	TRBJ2-3	CASSPSPGTPQYF	TGTGCCAGTAGTCCCTCCCCAGGGACTCCGCAGTATTTT
TRBV29-1	-	-	TRBJ2-3	CSVGVTSLSSTDTQYF	TGCAGCGTTGGAGTTACCTCACTCTCTAGCACAGATACGCAGTATTTT
TRBV7-6	TRBD1	-	TRBJ1-1	CASSAGTGGTEAFF	TGTGCCAGCAGCGCCGGGACAGGGGGCACTGAAGCTTTCTTT
TRBV18	-	once	TRBJ1-2	CASSPGAVDYGYTF	TGTGCCAGCTCGCCAGGGGCGGTTGACTATGGCTACACCTTC
TRBV7-8	TRBD2	-	TRBJ2-3	CASSLGASGGIWETDTQYF	TGTGCCAGCAGCTTAGGAGCTAGCGGGGGTATATGGGAGACAGATACGCAGTATTTT
TRBV7-9	TRBD2	-	TRBJ2-2	CASSAGWTRSNTGELFF	TGTGCCAGCAGCGCGGGCTGGACTAGGAGTAACACCGGGGAGCTGTTTTTT
TRBV5-1	-	-	TRBJ1-1	CASSFETGGYTEAFF	TGCGCCAGCAGTTTCGAGACCGGGGGGTACACTGAAGCTTTCTTT
TRBV2	TRBD1	-	TRBJ1-4	CASSITGGREKLFF	TGTGCCAGCAGCATCACAGGGGGGCGGGAAAAACTGTTTTTT
TRBV2	-	-	TRBJ1-6	CASSDQVNSPLHF	TGTGCCAGCAGTGATCAGGTTAATTCACCCCTCCACTTT
TRBV7-9	TRBD2	-	TRBJ2-5	CASRFTSGGETQYF	TGTGCCAGCAGGTTTACTAGCGGCGGCGAGACCCAGTACTTC
TRBV5-1	-	-	TRBJ1-6	CASSREGSSYNSPLHF	TGCGCCAGCAGCAGGGAGGGGAGCTCCTATAATTCACCCCTCCACTTT
TRBV18	TRBD2	-	TRBJ2-1	CASSPRGGPGDEQFF	TGTGCCAGCTCACCCCGGGGGGGCCCCGGGGATGAGCAGTTCTTC
TRBV10-2	TRBD2	-	TRBJ2-5	CASRGLAGVYETQYF	TGCGCCAGCAGAGGACTAGCGGGGGTTTATGAGACCCAGTACTTC
TRBV12-5	-	-	TRBJ1-1	CASGRGDTNTEAFF	TGTGCTAGTGGTCGGGGGGATACGAACACTGAAGCTTTCTTT
TRBV5-6	-	-	TRBJ1-4	CASSPKTDYEKLFF	TGTGCCAGCAGCCCCAAGACAGACTATGAAAAACTGTTTTTT
TRBV5-1	TRBD2	once	TRBJ2-5	CASSPSGGQQTQYF	TGCGCCAGCAGCCCTAGCGGGGGGCAACAGACCCAGTACTTC
TRBV28	-	-	TRBJ2-7	CASTVGPYEQYF	TGTGCCAGCACCGTGGGCCCCTACGAGCAGTACTTC
TRBV10-2	-	-	TRBJ1-2	CASSDLRGTDYGYTF	TGCGCCAGCAGTGACCTCAGGGGAACCGACTATGGCTACACCTTC
TRBV9	TRBD1	-	TRBJ1-3	CASSVGDRVSGNTIYF	TGTGCCAGCAGCGTAGGGGACAGGGTGTCTGGAAACACCATATATTTT
TRBV9	-	few	TRBJ1-4	CASSVGVGEGEKLFF	TGTGCCAGCAGCGTAGGGGTAGGGGAGGGGGAAAAACTGTTTTTT
TRBV27	-	-	TRBJ1-2	CASSLGHNYGYTF	TGTGCCAGCAGTTTGGGACATAACTATGGCTACACCTTC
TRBV5-1	-	-	TRBJ1-6	CASSEDISYNSPLHF	TGCGCCAGCAGCGAGGACATCTCCTATAATTCACCCCTCCACTTT
TRBV5-1	-	-	TRBJ1-4	CASSALGGLSEKLFF	TGCGCCAGCAGCGCCCTGGGGGGGTTGAGTGAAAAACTGTTTTTT
TRBV28	-	-	TRBJ2-3	CASSPGQGKSDTQYF	TGTGCCAGCAGCCCCGGGCAGGGGAAGTCGGATACGCAGTATTTT
TRBV27	TRBD1	-	TRBJ1-5	CASGTLQGDQPQHF	TGTGCCAGCGGAACCCTACAGGGGGATCAGCCCCAGCATTTT
TRBV25-1	TRBD2	-	TRBJ2-5	CASSDALAGGLETQYF	TGTGCCAGCAGTGATGCCCTAGCGGGGGGGCTGGAGACCCAGTACTTC
TRBV3-1/TRBV3-2	TRBD2	once	TRBJ2-5	CASSQELGGGAVETQYF	TGTGCCAGCAGCCAAGAATTGGGCGGGGGGGCCGTAGAGACCCAGTACTTC
TRBV7-9	TRBD1	-	TRBJ2-1	CASSRGTDGINEQFF	TGTGCCAGCAGCCGAGGGACAGATGGGATCAATGAGCAGTTCTTC
TRBV9	TRBD1	-	TRBJ2-3	CASSQQGGTDTQYF	TGTGCCAGCAGCCAGCAGGGGGGCACAGATACGCAGTATTTT
TRBV6-1	-	-	TRBJ1-3	CASSEVGRRGHTIYF	TGTGCCAGCAGTGAAGTCGGACGGAGAGGGCACACCATATATTTT
TRBV2	TRBD2	-	TRBJ2-5	CASSAGLAGEETQYF	TGTGCCAGCAGTGCGGGACTAGCGGGAGAAGAGACCCAGTACTTC
TRBV5-5	TRBD1	-	TRBJ2-5	CASSAGQGEETQYF	TGTGCCAGCAGCGCGGGACAGGGAGAAGAGACCCAGTACTTC
TRBV27	TRBD1	-	TRBJ1-1	CASWKDRLNTEAFF	TGTGCCAGCTGGAAGGACAGGTTGAACACTGAAGCTTTCTTT
TRBV7-2	TRBD2	-	TRBJ2-5	CASSPGTRGATQYF	TGTGCCAGCAGCCCGGGGACTAGAGGGGCGACCCAGTACTTC
TRBV19	-	-	TRBJ1-2	CASSEHRQPMGYTF	TGTGCCAGTAGCGAACACAGGCAGCCTATGGGCTACACCTTC
TRBV5-1	TRBD1	-	TRBJ1-2	CASSLGQGSYGYTF	TGCGCCAGCAGCTTGGGACAGGGTAGCTATGGCTACACCTTC
TRBV7-9	TRBD1	-	TRBJ2-7	CASSPPGTGRYEQYF	TGTGCCAGCAGCCCCCCCGGGACAGGGAGGTACGAGCAGTACTTC
TRBV7-3	-	-	TRBJ1-6	CASSLKGRGLGSPLHF	TGTGCCAGCAGCTTAAAGGGCAGGGGCTTAGGTTCACCCCTCCACTTT
TRBV7-6	-	-	TRBJ1-1	CASSFREARYFLNTEAFF	TGTGCCAGCAGCTTTCGGGAGGCACGGTATTTTCTGAACACTGAAGCTTTCTTT
TRBV9	TRBD2	many	TRBJ2-1	CASSPTAGAGFNEQFF	TGTGCCAGCAGCCCCACAGCGGGGGCTGGGTTCAATGAGCAGTTCTTC
TRBV9	-	-	TRBJ2-2	CASSVVGRPNTGELFF	TGTGCCAGCAGCGTAGTTGGGAGGCCGAACACCGGGGAGCTGTTTTTT
TRBV5-1	-	-	TRBJ2-3	CASSLQSTDTQYF	TGCGCCAGCAGCTTACAGAGCACAGATACGCAGTATTTT
TRBV5-1	-	-	TRBJ2-3	CASSLVAGVGTDTQYF	TGCGCCAGCAGCTTGGTGGCAGGCGTGGGCACAGATACGCAGTATTTT
TRBV7-6	-	once	TRBJ1-3	CASSIEGRNSGNTIYF	TGTGCCAGCAGCATTGAAGGCAGGAACTCTGGAAACACCATATATTTT
TRBV5-1	TRBD2	once	TRBJ2-1	CASSLVGAGGAPYNEQFF	TGCGCCAGCAGCTTGGTGGGGGCCGGGGGGGCCCCCTACAATGAGCAGTTCTTC
TRBV5-1	-	-	TRBJ2-2	CASSLERGSNTGELFF	TGCGCCAGCAGCTTGGAGCGAGGGTCGAACACCGGGGAGCTGTTTTTT
TRBV4-3	-	-	TRBJ2-1	CASSQGGGLTSSYNEQFF	TGCGCCAGCAGCCAAGGGGGGGGCCTTACTAGCTCCTACAATGAGCAGTTCTTC
TRBV19	-	-	TRBJ2-3	CASSTQRVEDTQYF	TGTGCCAGTAGTACCCAGAGGGTTGAAGATACGCAGTATTTT
TRBV6-5	-	-	TRBJ1-4	CASSFSGPRANEKLFF	TGTGCCAGCAGTTTTTCAGGGCCTAGGGCTAATGAAAAACTGTTTTTT
TRBV9	TRBD1	-	TRBJ1-1	CASSGDRGQGEAFF	TGTGCCAGCAGCGGAGACAGGGGGCAGGGTGAAGCTTTCTTT
TRBV21-1	-	-	TRBJ2-5	CASSKVRTGGSRAQYF	TGTGCCAGCAGCAAAGTCCGGACAGGGGGGAGCAGGGCCCAGTACTTC
TRBV10-3	TRBD2	-	TRBJ2-2	CAISSGSNTGELFF	TGTGCCATCAGTAGCGGGAGCAACACCGGGGAGCTGTTTTTT
TRBV7-6	TRBD1	-	TRBJ1-5	CASSPGTGGNQPQHF	TGTGCCAGCAGTCCCGGGACAGGGGGCAATCAGCCCCAGCATTTT
TRBV6-6	TRBD2	-	TRBJ2-3	CASSSGGSTDTQYF	TGTGCCAGCAGTAGCGGGGGGAGCACAGATACGCAGTATTTT
TRBV19	TRBD1	-	TRBJ2-7	CASSTRTGESYEQYF	TGTGCCAGTAGTACCAGGACAGGGGAGTCCTACGAGCAGTACTTC
TRBV10-1	-	-	TRBJ1-2	CASRERLVNTF	TGCGCCAGCCGTGAGAGACTGGTAAACACCTTC
TRBV6-2/TRBV6-3	TRBD2	-	TRBJ2-3	CASSYSVAGIGTDTQYF	TGTGCCAGCAGTTACTCCGTAGCGGGGATCGGCACAGATACGCAGTATTTT
TRBV3-1/TRBV3-2	TRBD2	-	TRBJ2-3	CASSQVSGGLDTQYF	TGTGCCAGCAGCCAAGTCAGCGGGGGTTTAGATACGCAGTATTTT
TRBV11-3	-	-	TRBJ2-2	CASRYTGSGELFF	TGTGCCAGCAGATACACAGGGAGCGGGGAGCTGTTTTTT